This TCR beta chain was sequenced for a study of T cell responses to AZD1222 COVID-19 vaccine. The wider study: Pooled together were second doses at about 4 or about 12 weeks. Study-level points and caveats: None of the repertoires were sampled until the peak T cell response had passed.

Profiling relied on immunoSEQ multiplex PCR, and the TCRdb table lists in-frame clones only, not all of them. This table holds 100,000 to 150,000 clones, 80% to 90% found once. On this clone: Its matching antigen is unknown.

The sample consisted of peripheral blood, taken on day 0 of AZD1222 vaccination. This receptor was obtained from an adult in good health.

CDR3 loop: CASSFPQGEAFF. Written as DNA, the CDR3 is TGTGCCAGCAGCTTCCCCCAGGGTGAAGCTTTCTTT. The chain links TRBV7-3 to TRBJ1-1, with D perhaps TRBD1 (5 bases). Trimming removed 3 bases from V and 7 bases from J, with 9 bases in between. Per germline, CDR1 SGHTA and CDR2 FQGTGA. The CDR3 is made up of 12 amino acids.